What follows is one T cell receptor beta chain and its context. These data originate in a study of T cell repertoires in cytomegalovirus infection. TCRdb recomputed calls from the reads with MiXCR, one row per CDR3 protein. The table has around 490,000 distinct CDR3 sequences, more than 20% seen once. The CDR3 is 15 amino acids. Germline CDR1 MDHEN, CDR2 SYDVKM. V gave up 5 bases and J gave up 2 bases; unmatched junction bases: 7. The V and J genes are TRBV28 and TRBJ1-2; 8 bases agree with TRBD1. The origin of this receptor is a human donor in good health (CMV status not recorded). Some clones in this sample may be carry-over from other donors' samples. The sequenced sample was PBMCs. The DNA of the CDR3 is TGTGCCAGCAGTATCGAAGGACAGGGAAACTATGGCTACACCTTC. It codes for CASSIEGQGNYGYTF.